This TCR beta chain came from a study of T-cell reconstitution after alpha-beta-depleted transplantation in children. General observations from the study: One year after transplant, T-cell counts and diversity came mostly from newly produced T cells. By about two months after transplant, alpha-beta T cells reportedly arose from several hundred graft clones that had expanded. Some patients showed high day-60 TCRbeta diversity, which derived from surviving recipient T cells and thymic progenitors.

Trimming shortened V by 0 bases and J by 3 bases, and 6 bases separated the two germline ends. The CDR3 contains 13 residues. The germline gives CDR1 MNHEY, CDR2 SVGEGT. Unique molecular identifiers were used to barcode this TCRbeta library. A single record per CDR3 protein comes from TCRdb applying MiXCR to the PCR reads. Among about 200,000 distinct CDR3 sequences listed, under 8.5% were seen once. This clonotype has a handful of counts. Its antigen is not identified. The sequence came from a boy aged 2 to 10 with acute lymphoblastic leukemia, due to receive a stem cell transplant. V is TRBV6-2 or TRBV6-3 and J is TRBJ2-7; D gene unclear. The sequences come from PBMCs, collected before TCRalphabeta/CD19-depleted stem cell transplant. As DNA, the CDR3 is TGTGCCAGCAGTTACTCCTTCATCTACGAGCAGTACTTC. Translating gives CASSYSFIYEQYF.